The 28 T cell receptor beta chains below all came from one sample that was sequenced in a study of shared clonotypes between healthy human individuals (dated by TCRdb to the early 2020s). Receptor libraries were prepared by the immunoSEQ multiplex PCR assay. TCRdb retrieved this table from immuneACCESS and kept in-frame rearrangements only. Not all clones are present; in checked studies, unresolved V genes account for under half, and no reason is known for the remainder. The sample table lists roughly 720,000 clones, about 92% of them with a count of one. 34% of the sample is in the top ten clones. Sample: memory CD8+ T cells from PBMCs. Sample cell subset or site, as interpreted from the label and publication: CD45RO+ cells pooled with CCR7-negative TemRA cells. The receptors come from a man between 18 and 29 years old in good health. Some clones in this sample may be carry-over from other donors' samples.

The chain joins TRBV4-2 to TRBJ2-1; 9 bases are shared with TRBD2. Germline CDR1 reads LGHNA; CDR2 reads YNFKEQ. This CDR3 is built from 21 residues. J gave up 4 bases and V 0 bases, and 19 bases lay outside the gene matches. The CDR3 is CASSQDLVAGGPTTKYNEQFF. CDR3 DNA: TGTGCCAGCAGCCAAGATTTGGTGGCGGGAGGGCCAACCACGAAGTACAATGAGCAGTTCTTC.

In regard to this clone: Other DNA sequences in the same sample also yield this CDR3. The genes are TRBV5-1 and TRBJ2-7; 8 positions match TRBD2. CDR1 is SGHRS and CDR2 is YFSETQ in the germline V gene. Unmatched junction bases numbered 2, after V lost 2 bases and J lost 7 bases. This CDR3 contains 12 residues. CDR3 in amino acids: CASSLSGGEQYF. The CDR3 nucleotides read TGCGCCAGCAGCTTAAGCGGGGGAGAGCAGTACTTC.

The V gene is TRBV27, the J gene TRBJ1-4; TRBD1 matches at 8 bases. V dropped 10 bases and J dropped 0; count of bases not matched to a gene: 19. Germline CDR1 and CDR2: MNHEY and SMNVEV (reference sequence). The CDR3 is 19 amino acids. Here the CDR3 reads CATQPLGQGGLATNEKLFF. The CDR3 DNA reads TGTGCCACCCAACCACTAGGACAGGGTGGGTTAGCAACTAATGAAAAACTGTTTTTT.

Details on this clone: Other DNA sequences in this sample translate to the same CDR3. V usage is TRBV28 and J usage is TRBJ2-7; maybe TRBD2 (7 bases). CDR3 length: 14 residues. Deletions cut 3 bases from V and 4 bases from J, with 13 bases between. The V gene's germline CDR1 is MDHEN and CDR2 SYDVKM. For the CDR3, the DNA is TGTGCCAGCAGTTTTCAGGGAGGGGGGTACGAGCAGTACTTC. This sequence encodes CASSFQGGGYEQYF.

The V gene is TRBV27, the J gene TRBJ2-1; 7 bases match TRBD1. V dropped 5 bases and J dropped 0; count of bases not matched to a gene: 19. This CDR3 is built from 20 residues. Per germline, CDR1 MNHEY and CDR2 SMNVEV (reference sequence). The CDR3 DNA sequence: TGTGCCAGCAGTATCCTTTTCCGGCCCCTAGAGGGGGCCTCCTACAATGAGCAGTTCTTC. Translating gives CASSILFRPLEGASYNEQFF.

The chain joins TRBV7-8 to TRBJ2-7, with D maybe TRBD2 (6 bases). Germline V gene lookup returns CDR1 SGHVS and CDR2 FQNEAQ. V gave up 2 bases and J gave up 1 base, with 12 bases separating them. CDR3 length: 15 residues. The CDR3 spells CASSLRDWGSYEQYF. The CDR3 region has the DNA TGTGCCAGCAGCTTACGGGACTGGGGTTCCTACGAGCAGTACTTC.

CDR3: CASSGTSGTYEQYF. The CDR3 DNA reads as TGTGCCAGTAGTGGGACTAGCGGGACGTACGAGCAGTACTTC. This chain uses TRBV19 with TRBJ2-7, with 13 bases fitting TRBD2. Germline values: CDR1 LNHDA, CDR2 SQIVND (reference sequence). CDR3 size: 14 residues. The ends lost 5 bases at V and 4 bases at J; junction bases unmatched: 2.

CDR3 amino acids: CASSLGPPSSRIHEQFF. The DNA of the CDR3 is TGTGCCAGCAGTTTGGGACCCCCCAGCTCCCGTATCCATGAGCAGTTCTTC. The gene calls are TRBV27 and TRBJ2-1, with D possibly called TRBD1 or TRBD2 (5 bases each). Germline V gene lookup returns CDR1 MNHEY and CDR2 SMNVEV (reference sequence). The CDR3 is made up of 17 amino acids. The V gene lost 3 bases and the J gene lost 8 bases, with 23 bases spanning the gap.

This sequence joins TRBV4-2 and TRBJ2-2, with D possibly being TRBD2 (5 bases). The germline gives CDR1 LGHNA, CDR2 YNFKEQ. This CDR3 contains 16 residues. The V and J ends lost 0 bases and 5 bases respectively, with 13 bases between them. For the CDR3, the DNA is TGTGCCAGCAGCCAAGAAGAGGGTAGGCGAACCGGGGAGCTGTTTTTT. Protein sequence: CASSQEEGRRTGELFF.

This clone was seen once. The genes are TRBV27 and TRBJ2-6; the D is unclear. There are 17 residues in the CDR3. The V end was cut by 2 bases, the J end by 0 bases, with 11 bases between. Per germline, CDR1 MNHEY and CDR2 SMNVEV (reference sequence). CDR3 loop: CASSLLGGPSGANVLTF. The CDR3 DNA reads TGTGCCAGCAGTTTACTCGGCGGCCCCTCTGGGGCCAACGTCCTGACTTTC.

The rearrangement links TRBV5-5 to TRBJ2-7, with D perhaps assigned TRBD1 or TRBD2 (5 bases each). CDR3 length: 15 residues. V lost 5 bases to trimming and J lost 5 bases, with 20 bases between them. Germline values: CDR1 SGHKS, CDR2 YYEKEE (reference sequence). CDR3 bases: TGTGCCAGCAGAAACCTCCGGGACCGGATGGACGAGCAGTACTTC. Its protein is CASRNLRDRMDEQYF.

CDR3 in DNA: TGTGCCAGCAGTTCTGGCCCGGGACTACACTCCTACGAGCAGTACTTC. It is translated as CASSSGPGLHSYEQYF. The chain links TRBV25-1 to TRBJ2-7; 7 nucleotides align to TRBD2. CDR3 size: 16 residues. Germline V gives CDR1 MGHDK, CDR2 SYGVNS. J lost 0 bases, V lost 5 bases, and 10 bases had no gene match.

Regarding this clone: Other DNA sequences in the same sample also yield this CDR3. This chain links TRBV28 with TRBJ1-1; D possibly corresponds to TRBD1 (5 bases). CDR3 length equals 14 residues. From germline, CDR1 is MDHEN and CDR2 SYDVKM. Trimming left V 2 bases short and J 1 base short, with 8 bases between. CDR3 residues: CASSLRGENTEAFF. The CDR3 DNA follows: TGTGCCAGCAGTTTACGAGGGGAGAACACTGAAGCTTTCTTT. Drawing the rest from reference TRBV28 and TRBJ1-1, the complete variable domain is DVKVTQSSRYLVKRTGEKVFLECVQDMDHENMFWYRQDPGLGLRLIYFSYDVKMKEKGDIPEGYSVSREKKERFSLILESASTNQTSMYLCASSLRGENTEAFFGQGTRLTVV.

Only one count was recorded for this clone. The chain recombines TRBV7-6 with TRBJ2-7, with D perhaps matching TRBD1 (6 bases). This CDR3 contains 14 residues. V gave up 5 bases and J gave up 4 bases, with 15 bases separating them. Germline-derived CDR1 and CDR2 are SGHVS and FNYEAQ. Here the CDR3 DNA reads TGTGCCAGCAGCGTACAGGGACGGCAATACGAGCAGTACTTC. Its translation is CASSVQGRQYEQYF.

J is TRBJ2-3 and V is TRBV28, with 9 bases fitting TRBD1. The CDR3 contains 17 residues. J gave up 3 bases and V 7 bases, and 14 bases lay outside the gene matches. The germline V gene encodes CDR1 MDHEN and CDR2 SYDVKM. CDR3 residues: CASNTYTGTGTTDTQYF. The DNA of the CDR3 is TGTGCCAGCAATACCTACACCGGGACAGGGACGACAGATACGCAGTATTTT.

The genes are TRBV7-8 and TRBJ1-1; D unresolved. V lost 1 base and J lost 0, with 6 bases in between. CDR1 is SGHVS and CDR2 is FQNEAQ in the germline V gene. There are 14 residues in the CDR3. CDR3 loop: CASSLGGLNTEAFF. The CDR3 nucleotides are TGTGCCAGCAGCTTAGGCGGCTTGAACACTGAAGCTTTCTTT.

V gene TRBV9 combines with J gene TRBJ2-7, with 7 positions matching TRBD1. This CDR3 region has 16 residues. Germline V gene lookup returns CDR1 SGDLS and CDR2 YYNGEE. V lost 0 bases and J lost 5; bases outside the gene matches: 11. The CDR3 is CASSVGETGTFDEQYF. The CDR3 coding sequence is TGTGCCAGCAGCGTAGGGGAGACAGGGACCTTTGACGAGCAGTACTTC.

This chain joins TRBV7-9 and TRBJ2-3; D remains ambiguous. CDR3 length equals 8 residues. Trimming removed 11 bases from V and 11 bases from J, with 8 bases in between. CDR1 and CDR2 from the germline V gene are SEHNR and FQNEAQ (reference sequence). CDR3 DNA sequence: TGTGCCGGTTCCGGGCAGTATTTT. Translation: CAGSGQYF.

This clone was counted a single time. The gene calls are TRBV28 and TRBJ2-3; TRBD2 matches 7 bases. The length of the CDR3 is 14 residues. The germline V gene has CDR1 MDHEN and CDR2 SYDVKM. With 6 bases clipped from V and 4 bases from J, the junction kept 7 bases outside the gene matches. CDR3 nucleotide sequence: TGTGCCAGCAGGTTCGGACTAGGTTCAGATACGCAGTATTTT. This translates into CASRFGLGSDTQYF.

J is TRBJ2-1 and V is TRBV7-9; 9 bases fit TRBD1. V shed 5 bases, J shed 1 base, and the junction held 6 bases outside the gene matches. The CDR3 is 16 amino acids. Germline CDR1 SEHNR, CDR2 FQNEAQ (reference sequence). CDR3 sequence (DNA): TGTGCCAGCAGCCCGACAGGGGGTATTTCCTACAATGAGCAGTTCTTC. Translating gives CASSPTGGISYNEQFF.

The V call is TRBV7-9, the J call TRBJ2-7; 7 bases map to TRBD1. The trim removed 4 bases at V and 5 bases at J, leaving 14 bases unmatched. Germline values: CDR1 SEHNR, CDR2 FQNEAQ (reference sequence). The CDR3 extends over 16 amino acids. For the CDR3, the DNA is TGTGCCAGCAGCTCGCCCCGGGACAGAGCCCCTAACGAGCAGTACTTC. Translated, it gives CASSSPRDRAPNEQYF. Full variable domain (remainder filled in from reference TRBV7-9 and TRBJ2-7): DTGVSQNPRHKITKRGQNVTFRCDPISEHNRLYWYRQTLGQGPEFLTYFQNEAQLEKSRLLSDRFSAERPKGSFSTLEIQRTEQGDSAMYLCASSSPRDRAPNEQYFGPGTRLTVT.

The genes are TRBV28 and TRBJ2-5; D is ambiguous. V lost 5 bases, J lost 3 bases, and 16 bases lay in between. This CDR3 is 15 amino acids long. Germline loops: CDR1 MDHEN, CDR2 SYDVKM. The chain's CDR3 is CASSPSRTEKETQYF. The CDR3 coding sequence is TGTGCCAGCAGTCCCTCAAGGACGGAGAAAGAGACCCAGTACTTC.

The chain's CDR3 is CASSQLSNLAPDTQYF. CDR3 coding DNA: TGCGCCAGCAGCCAATTGAGTAATTTAGCGCCAGATACGCAGTATTTT. This chain links TRBV4-1 with TRBJ2-3, with D maybe TRBD2 (5 bases). The CDR3 spans 16 residues. V was trimmed by 2 bases and J by 4 bases, leaving 16 bases between them. Germline assignment: CDR1 MGHRA and CDR2 YSYEKL.

The chain joins TRBV27 to TRBJ2-1; the match to TRBD2 covers 13 bases. This CDR3 has 16 amino acids. Germline CDR1 reads MNHEY; CDR2 reads SMNVEV (reference sequence). After removal of 1 base from V and 5 bases from J, the junction contained 2 bases not matched to a gene. CDR3 residues: CASSLWTSGSHNEQFF. The CDR3 DNA sequence: TGTGCCAGCAGTTTATGGACTAGCGGGAGTCACAATGAGCAGTTCTTC.

In DNA form, the CDR3 reads TGTGCCAGCAGCCATGACAGGGTTCCAGATACGCAGTATTTT. Amino acids: CASSHDRVPDTQYF. The chain uses TRBV7-9 and TRBJ2-3; 7 positions agree with TRBD1. This CDR3 region has 14 residues. CDR1 SEHNR and CDR2 FQNEAQ come from the germline V gene (reference sequence). J lost 4 bases, V lost 5 bases, and 6 bases had no gene match.

This clone has just one count. This rearrangement joins TRBV9 to TRBJ2-2; no definite D call. CDR3 size: 12 residues. Germline V gene lookup returns CDR1 SGDLS and CDR2 YYNGEE. Trimming took off 3 bases at V and 7 bases at J, with 7 bases between the two ends. The CDR3 nucleotides read TGTGCCAGCAGCGGTAAGGTCGGGGAGCTGTTTTTT. The encoded protein is CASSGKVGELFF.

This clone was detected only a few times. The J gene is TRBJ1-1, the V gene TRBV10-3, with unresolved D. V lost 4 bases to trimming and J lost 2 bases, with 8 bases between them. The CDR3 has 13 residues. CDR1 is ENHRY, CDR2 SYGVKD, per germline. CDR3 nucleotide sequence: TGTGCCATCAGTGGGCAGCCTAACACTGAAGCTTTCTTT. It translates to CAISGQPNTEAFF.

The chain recombines TRBV5-6 with TRBJ2-1; 7 nucleotides agree with TRBD1. V dropped 4 bases and J dropped 3; count of bases not matched to a gene: 7. The CDR3 is made up of 15 amino acids. The germline gives CDR1 SGHDT, CDR2 YYEEEE. In nucleotides, the CDR3 is TGTGCCAGCAGCGTGGGACAGAGCGTCTACAATGAGCAGTTCTTC. Translation: CASSVGQSVYNEQFF.